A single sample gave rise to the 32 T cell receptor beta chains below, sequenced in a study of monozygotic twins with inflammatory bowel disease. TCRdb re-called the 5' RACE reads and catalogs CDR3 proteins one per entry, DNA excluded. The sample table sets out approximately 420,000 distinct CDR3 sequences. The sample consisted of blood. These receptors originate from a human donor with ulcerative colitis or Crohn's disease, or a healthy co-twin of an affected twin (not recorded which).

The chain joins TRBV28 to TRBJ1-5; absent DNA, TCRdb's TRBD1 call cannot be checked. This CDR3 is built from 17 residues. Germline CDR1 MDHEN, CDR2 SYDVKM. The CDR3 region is CASSLFPKDSFNQPQHF.

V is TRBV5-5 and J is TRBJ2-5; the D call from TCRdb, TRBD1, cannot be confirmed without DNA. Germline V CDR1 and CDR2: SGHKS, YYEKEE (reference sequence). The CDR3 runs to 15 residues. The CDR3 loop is CASSFFGGDSETQYF.

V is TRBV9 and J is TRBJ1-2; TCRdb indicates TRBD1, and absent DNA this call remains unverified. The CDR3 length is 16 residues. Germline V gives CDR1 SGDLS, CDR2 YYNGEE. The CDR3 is CASSLFDREGSYGYTF. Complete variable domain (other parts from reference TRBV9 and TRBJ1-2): DSGVTQTPKHLITATGQRVTLRCSPRSGDLSVYWYQQSLDQGLQFLIQYYNGEERAKGNILERFSAQQFPDLHSELNLSSLELGDSALYFCASSLFDREGSYGYTFGSGTRLTVV.

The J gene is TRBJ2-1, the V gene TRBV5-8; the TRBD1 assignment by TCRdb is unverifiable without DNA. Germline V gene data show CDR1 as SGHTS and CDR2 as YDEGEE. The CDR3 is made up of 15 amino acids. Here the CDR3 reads CASRRQGSAYNEQFF.

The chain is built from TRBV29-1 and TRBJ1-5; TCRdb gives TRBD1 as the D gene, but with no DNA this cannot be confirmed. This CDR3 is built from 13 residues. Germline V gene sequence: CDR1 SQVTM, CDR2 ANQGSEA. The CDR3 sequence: CSVGAGDNQPQHF.

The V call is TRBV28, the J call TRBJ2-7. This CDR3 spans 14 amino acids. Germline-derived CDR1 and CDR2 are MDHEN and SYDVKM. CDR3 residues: CASSFGDTPYEQYF.

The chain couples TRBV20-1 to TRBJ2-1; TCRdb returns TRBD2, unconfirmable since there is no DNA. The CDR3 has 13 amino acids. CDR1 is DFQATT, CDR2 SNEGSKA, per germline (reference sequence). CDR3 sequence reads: CSARSGLRNEQFF.

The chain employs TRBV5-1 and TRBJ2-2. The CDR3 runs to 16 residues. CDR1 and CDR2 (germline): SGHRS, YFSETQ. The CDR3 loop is CASSLGWSLDTGELFF.

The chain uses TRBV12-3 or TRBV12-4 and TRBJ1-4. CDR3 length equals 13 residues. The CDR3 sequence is CASSLRSNEKLFF.

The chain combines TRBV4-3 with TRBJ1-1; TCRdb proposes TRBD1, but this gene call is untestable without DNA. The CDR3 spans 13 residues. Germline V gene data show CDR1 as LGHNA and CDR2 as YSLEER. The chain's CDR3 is CASSQTRGQRAFF.

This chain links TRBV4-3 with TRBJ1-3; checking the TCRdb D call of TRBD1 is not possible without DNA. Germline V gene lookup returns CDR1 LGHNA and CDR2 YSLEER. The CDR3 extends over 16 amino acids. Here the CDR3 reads CASSQDPGRPGNTIYF.

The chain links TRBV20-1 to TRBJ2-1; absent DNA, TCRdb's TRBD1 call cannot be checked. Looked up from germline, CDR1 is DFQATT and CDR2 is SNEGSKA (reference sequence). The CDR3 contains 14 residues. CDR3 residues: CSARGRGDYNEQFF.

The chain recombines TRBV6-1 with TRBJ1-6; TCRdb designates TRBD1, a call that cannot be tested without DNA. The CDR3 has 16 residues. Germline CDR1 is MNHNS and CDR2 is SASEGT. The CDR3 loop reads CASSDRDRVYNSPLHF.

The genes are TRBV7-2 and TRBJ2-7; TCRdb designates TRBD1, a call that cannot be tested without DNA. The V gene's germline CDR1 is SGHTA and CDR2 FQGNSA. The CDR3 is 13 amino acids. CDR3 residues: CASSSDRGDEQYF.

The CDR3 here is CSARGSAGGFSPLHF. The chain joins TRBV20-1 to TRBJ1-6; TCRdb gives TRBD1 as the D gene, but with no DNA this cannot be confirmed. CDR1 is DFQATT and CDR2 is SNEGSKA in the germline V gene (reference sequence). The CDR3 extends over 15 amino acids.

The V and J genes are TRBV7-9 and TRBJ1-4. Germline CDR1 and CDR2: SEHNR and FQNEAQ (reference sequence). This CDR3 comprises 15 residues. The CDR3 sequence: CASSLSTATNEKLFF.

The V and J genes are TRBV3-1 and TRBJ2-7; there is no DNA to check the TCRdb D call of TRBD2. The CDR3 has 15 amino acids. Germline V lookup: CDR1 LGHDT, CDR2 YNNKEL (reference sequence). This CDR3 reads CASSQDPASGGEQYF.

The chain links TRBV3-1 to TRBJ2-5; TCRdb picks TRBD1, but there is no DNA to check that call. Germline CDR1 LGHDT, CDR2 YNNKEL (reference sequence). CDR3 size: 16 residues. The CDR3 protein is CASSLRDLLAQETQYF.

CDR3 region: CASSEVMVGQFF. V is TRBV25-1 and J is TRBJ2-1. Germline CDR1 MGHDK, CDR2 SYGVNS. This CDR3 spans 12 amino acids.

This chain's CDR3 is CASSPYNRGLSQPQHF. V gene TRBV18 combines with J gene TRBJ1-5; without DNA, the TCRdb call of TRBD1 cannot be checked. The CDR3 has 16 amino acids. The germline V gene has CDR1 KGHSH and CDR2 LQKENI.

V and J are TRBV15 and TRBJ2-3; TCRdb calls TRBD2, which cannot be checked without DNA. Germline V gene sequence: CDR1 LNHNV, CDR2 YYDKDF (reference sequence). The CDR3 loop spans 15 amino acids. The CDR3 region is CATSRARREEDTQYF.

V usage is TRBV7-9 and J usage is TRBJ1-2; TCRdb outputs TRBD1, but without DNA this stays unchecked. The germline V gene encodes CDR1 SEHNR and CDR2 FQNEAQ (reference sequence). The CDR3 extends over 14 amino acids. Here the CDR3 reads CASSPPEVGVGYTF.

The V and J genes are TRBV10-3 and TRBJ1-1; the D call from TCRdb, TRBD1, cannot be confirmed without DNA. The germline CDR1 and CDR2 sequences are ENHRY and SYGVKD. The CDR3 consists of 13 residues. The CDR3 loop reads CAISVDGGAEAFF.

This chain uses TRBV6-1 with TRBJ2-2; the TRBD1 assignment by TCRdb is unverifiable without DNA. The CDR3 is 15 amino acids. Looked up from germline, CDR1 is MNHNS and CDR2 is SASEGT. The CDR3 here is CASLGRGRNTGELFF.

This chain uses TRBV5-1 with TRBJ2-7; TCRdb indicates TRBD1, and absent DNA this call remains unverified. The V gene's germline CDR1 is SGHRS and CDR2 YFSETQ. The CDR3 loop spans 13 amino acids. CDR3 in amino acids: CASSFTGRQEQYF.

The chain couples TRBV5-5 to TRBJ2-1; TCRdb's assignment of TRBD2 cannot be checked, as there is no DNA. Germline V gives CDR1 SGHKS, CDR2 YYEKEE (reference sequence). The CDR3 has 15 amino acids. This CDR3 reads CGSSLAADPYNEQFF.

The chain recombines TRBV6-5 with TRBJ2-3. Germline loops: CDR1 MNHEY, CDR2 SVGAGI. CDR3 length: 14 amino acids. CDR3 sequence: CASSYSHGTDTQYF.

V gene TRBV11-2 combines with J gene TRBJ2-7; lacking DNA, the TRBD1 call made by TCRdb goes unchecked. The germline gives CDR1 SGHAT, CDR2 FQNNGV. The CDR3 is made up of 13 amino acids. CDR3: CASSTGQNYEQYF.

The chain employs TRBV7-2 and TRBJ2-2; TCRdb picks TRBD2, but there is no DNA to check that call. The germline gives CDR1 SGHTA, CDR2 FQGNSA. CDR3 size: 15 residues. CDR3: CASSPTSGGTGELFF.

The CDR3 spells CASSLERGANYEQYF. The J gene is TRBJ2-7, the V gene TRBV5-1; TCRdb indicates TRBD1, and absent DNA this call remains unverified. Germline lookup yields CDR1 SGHRS and CDR2 YFSETQ. The CDR3 loop spans 15 amino acids.

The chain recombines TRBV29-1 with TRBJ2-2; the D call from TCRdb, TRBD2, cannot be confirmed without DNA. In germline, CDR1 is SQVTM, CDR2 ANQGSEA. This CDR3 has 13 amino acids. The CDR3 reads CSVDREGTGELFF.

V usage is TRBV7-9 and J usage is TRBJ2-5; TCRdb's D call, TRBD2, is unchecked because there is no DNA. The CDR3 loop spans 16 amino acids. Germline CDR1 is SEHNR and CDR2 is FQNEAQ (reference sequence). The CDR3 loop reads CASTTKASGRGETQYF.